The 31 T cell receptor beta chains below were found in one sample sequenced in a study of T-cell memory formation after mild COVID-19. MiXCR, run by TCRdb on the 5' RACE reads, gives a single entry per CDR3 protein. The sample includes a few hundred thousand distinct CDR3 sequences, roughly 21% seen only once; the top ten take under 25%. Sequencing was carried out using PBMCs or a T cell subset sorted from them (not recorded which). All receptors come from a young man who had mild COVID-19 (a few samples of this study predate the infection). Cell type and time point are not known.

In this sample, this clonotype turned up a few times. J is TRBJ2-6 and V is TRBV29-1; D not certain. Deletions cut 5 bases from V and 0 bases from J, with 5 bases between. The CDR3 length is 13 residues. Germline CDR1 is SQVTM and CDR2 is ANQGSEA. The CDR3 here is CSVQVSGANVLTF. The CDR3 DNA reads as TGCAGCGTTCAGGTCTCTGGGGCCAACGTCCTGACTTTC.

This clonotype was seen only a few times. The V gene is TRBV12-3 or TRBV12-4, the J gene TRBJ2-1; no reliable D call. The V gene lost 3 bases and the J gene lost 5 bases, with 14 bases spanning the gap. This CDR3 has 15 residues. In DNA form, the CDR3 reads TGTGCCAGCAGTTTCCAGATCTCATCCAACAATGAGCAGTTCTTC. This translates into CASSFQISSNNEQFF.

The V and J genes are TRBV6-5 and TRBJ2-7; 8 nucleotides line up with TRBD1. J gave up 4 bases and V 4 bases, and 6 bases lay outside the gene matches. This CDR3 is built from 14 residues. Germline lookup yields CDR1 MNHEY and CDR2 SVGAGI. The CDR3 DNA reads as TGTGCCAGCAGTTCCTACAGGGGGGATTACGAGCAGTACTTC. Its translation: CASSSYRGDYEQYF.

The chain couples TRBV5-1 to TRBJ2-6, with D tentatively TRBD2 (6 bases). The CDR3 spans 15 residues. CDR1 SGHRS and CDR2 YFSETQ come from the germline V gene. The V and J ends lost 7 bases and 1 base respectively, with 12 bases between them. The CDR3 loop reads CASDLGGSGANVLTF. CDR3 DNA sequence: TGCGCCAGCGACCTGGGGGGATCTGGGGCCAACGTCCTGACTTTC. The full variable domain, with the rest looked up from reference TRBV5-1 and TRBJ2-6, is KAGVTQTPRYLIKTRGQQVTLSCSPISGHRSVSWYQQTPGQGLQFLFEYFSETQRNKGNFPGRFSGRQFSNSRSEMNVSTLELGDSALYLCASDLGGSGANVLTFGAGSRLTVL.

This clonotype was seen a few times. The chain employs TRBV18 and TRBJ2-2; no clear D. Germline CDR1 KGHSH, CDR2 LQKENI. CDR3 length: 13 amino acids. The V and J ends lost 8 bases and 0 bases respectively, with 7 bases between them. This CDR3 reads CASPQTNTGELFF. The CDR3 region has the DNA TGTGCCAGCCCTCAGACGAACACCGGGGAGCTGTTTTTT.

This clonotype was seen a few times. This chain joins TRBV5-1 and TRBJ1-4, with TRBD1 matching 8 bases. CDR3 length: 17 amino acids. Unmatched junction bases numbered 7, after V lost 0 bases and J lost 3 bases. Per the germline V gene, CDR1 is SGHRS and CDR2 is YFSETQ. CDR3 coding DNA: TGCGCCAGCAGCTTGGCAGGGACAGGATCTTCTAATGAAAAACTGTTTTTT. It is translated as CASSLAGTGSSNEKLFF.

This clonotype appeared a few times. The chain uses TRBV13 and TRBJ2-1; 7 bases align to TRBD2. J lost 4 bases, V lost 5 bases, and 8 bases had no gene match. Germline CDR1 and CDR2: PRHDT and FYEKMQ (reference sequence). The CDR3 runs 15 residues. CDR3 sequence (DNA): TGTGCCAGCAGCCCGAGCGGGGCTTTATACAATGAGCAGTTCTTC. It translates to CASSPSGALYNEQFF.

This clonotype was counted only a few times. The rearrangement joins TRBV11-3 to TRBJ2-2; the D gene is possibly TRBD1 (6 bases). The CDR3 consists of 17 residues. V was pared by 4 bases and J by 0 bases, with 15 bases between. From germline, CDR1 is SGHNT and CDR2 YENEEA. CDR3 bases: TGTGCCAGCAGCTCCCCCCGGCAGGGGACGAACACCGGGGAGCTGTTTTTT. This codes for CASSSPRQGTNTGELFF.

This clonotype occurred once. The rearrangement joins TRBV12-3 or TRBV12-4 to TRBJ2-2; TRBD1 agrees at 11 bases. The CDR3 is 15 amino acids. V lost 3 bases and J lost 6; bases outside the gene matches: 3. The CDR3 loop is CASSFGDRGSGELFF. Here the CDR3 DNA reads TGTGCCAGCAGTTTTGGGGACAGGGGGTCCGGGGAGCTGTTTTTT.

This clonotype turned up a few times. V and J are TRBV5-1 and TRBJ2-1, with 7 bases matching TRBD2. The CDR3 runs 17 residues. Trimming took 4 bases from V and 0 from J; bases not matched to a gene: 10. Germline V gene data show CDR1 as SGHRS and CDR2 as YFSETQ. The CDR3 spells CASSPRQAGSSYNEQFF. CDR3 DNA: TGCGCCAGCAGCCCACGTCAAGCGGGGAGCTCCTACAATGAGCAGTTCTTC.

With respect to this clonotype: A much larger clone is a single base away; this may be a read error. The CDR3 sequence: CASSFSGGHTDTQYF. DNA for the CDR3: TGTGCCAGCAGCTTTAGCGGGGGCCACACAGATACGCAGTATTTT. The chain combines TRBV12-3 or TRBV12-4 with TRBJ2-3, with 9 bases identical to TRBD2. V was clipped by 6 bases and J by 2 bases; unmatched bases: 6. The CDR3 sequence is 15 residues long.

The chain employs TRBV10-3 and TRBJ2-3; TRBD2 matches at 9 bases. This CDR3 is 16 amino acids long. V shed 6 bases and J 6 bases; nucleotides not matched to a gene: 13. Germline CDR1 ENHRY, CDR2 SYGVKD. CDR3 sequence reads: CAISGRTSEGSDTQYF. Written as DNA, the CDR3 is TGTGCCATCAGCGGCAGGACTAGCGAAGGATCGGATACGCAGTATTTT.

The chain recombines TRBV9 with TRBJ2-3, with D perhaps TRBD2 (6 bases). The CDR3 is made up of 16 amino acids. The germline CDR1 and CDR2 sequences are SGDLS and YYNGEE. Trimming took 0 bases from V and 2 from J, leaving 13 bases between them. This chain's CDR3 is CASSVGGLAPTDTQYF. CDR3 coding DNA: TGTGCCAGCAGCGTAGGAGGGCTAGCGCCCACAGATACGCAGTATTTT.

This clonotype was recorded at least ten times. The chain links TRBV6-2 or TRBV6-3 to TRBJ2-3; 10 bases match TRBD1. V gave up 10 bases and J gave up 3 bases; unmatched junction bases: 7. Germline V gene sequence: CDR1 MNHEY, CDR2 SVGEGT. This CDR3 contains 14 residues. CDR3 residues: CATTTGGMTDTQYF. CDR3 nucleotide sequence: TGTGCCACCACGACAGGGGGCATGACAGATACGCAGTATTTT.

This sequence joins TRBV7-2 and TRBJ1-3; unclear D gene. Deletions cut 0 bases from V and 4 bases from J, with 10 bases between. Germline-derived CDR1 and CDR2 are SGHTA and FQGNSA. The CDR3 is 15 residues long. The CDR3 sequence is CASSLAPNTGNTIYF. The CDR3 bases are TGTGCCAGCAGCTTAGCCCCGAACACGGGAAACACCATATATTTT.

The rearrangement uses TRBV20-1 and TRBJ1-5; weak D call: TRBD1 (5 bases). Germline V gene sequence: CDR1 DFQATT, CDR2 SNEGSKA (reference sequence). This CDR3 spans 17 amino acids. Trimming shortened V by 6 bases and J by 2 bases, and 23 bases separated the two germline ends. CDR3 coding DNA: TGCAGTGCCGGGGGTCAGGGTGCCGCCCGCGGCAATCAGCCCCAGCATTTT. It translates to CSAGGQGAARGNQPQHF.

This clonotype was counted a few times. The chain has TRBV2 and TRBJ1-2; TRBD1 agrees at 9 bases. The trim removed 4 bases at V and 8 bases at J, leaving 8 bases unmatched. Germline V gene data show CDR1 as SNHLY and CDR2 as FYNNEI. This CDR3 has 14 amino acids. Here the CDR3 reads CASSGGTGIQGYTF. The CDR3 DNA is TGTGCCAGCAGTGGCGGGACAGGGATTCAGGGCTACACCTTC.

The chain has TRBV20-1 and TRBJ2-7; TRBD2 aligns across 7 bases. CDR1 DFQATT and CDR2 SNEGSKA come from the germline V gene (reference sequence). The CDR3 extends over 14 amino acids. V gave up 6 bases and J gave up 2 bases; unmatched junction bases: 10. The CDR3 loop reads CSARGLGITYEQYF. The CDR3 DNA reads as TGCAGTGCACGCGGACTAGGCATCACCTACGAGCAGTACTTC.

The V gene is TRBV7-2, the J gene TRBJ2-1, with no clear D. CDR3 length: 11 amino acids. V was cut by 8 bases and J by 4 bases, with 6 bases left in between. Germline V lookup: CDR1 SGHTA, CDR2 FQGNSA. The chain's CDR3 is CASGEYNEQFF. CDR3 coding DNA: TGTGCCAGCGGAGAGTACAATGAGCAGTTCTTC.

V is TRBV12-3 or TRBV12-4 and J is TRBJ2-1; D unresolved. Trimming left V 2 bases short and J 6 bases short, with 11 bases between. The CDR3 runs to 14 residues. The CDR3 region is CASSLRLVSNEQFF. CDR3 nucleotides: TGTGCCAGCAGTTTACGCCTAGTCAGCAATGAGCAGTTCTTC.

This clonotype occurred a few times. The rearrangement uses TRBV7-2 and TRBJ2-7; TRBD1 or TRBD2 may be the D gene (5 bases each). The V and J ends lost 0 bases and 6 bases respectively, with 9 bases between them. Germline loops: CDR1 SGHTA, CDR2 FQGNSA. This CDR3 has 13 amino acids. The CDR3 nucleotides read TGTGCCAGCAGCTTAGCTCAGAGGGGCGAGCAGTACTTC. Residues: CASSLAQRGEQYF.

The J gene is TRBJ1-1, the V gene TRBV2, with no clear D. In germline, CDR1 is SNHLY, CDR2 FYNNEI. CDR3 length equals 14 residues. With 0 bases removed from V and 11 bases from J, the gap between germline ends came to 16 bases. CDR3 protein: CASSEATQTLGAFF. The CDR3 region has the DNA TGTGCCAGCAGTGAAGCCACACAGACCCTAGGGGCTTTCTTT.

The chain has TRBV28 and TRBJ2-1, with 7 positions matching TRBD1. This CDR3 region has 12 residues. Germline assignment: CDR1 MDHEN and CDR2 SYDVKM. Trimming took 8 bases from V and 5 from J; bases not matched to a gene: 3. This chain's CDR3 is CASRQGNNEQFF. The CDR3 region has the DNA TGTGCCAGCCGACAGGGAAACAATGAGCAGTTCTTC.

J is TRBJ2-7 and V is TRBV7-3; 10 nucleotides line up with TRBD1. CDR3 length: 16 amino acids. After removal of 2 bases from V and 3 bases from J, the junction contained 7 bases not matched to a gene. Per the germline V gene, CDR1 is SGHTA and CDR2 is FQGTGA. CDR3: CASSLRGGTGDYEQYF. The CDR3 region has the DNA TGTGCCAGCAGCTTACGGGGCGGGACAGGGGACTACGAGCAGTACTTC.

In its sample, this clonotype was seen a few times. The chain links TRBV12-3 or TRBV12-4 to TRBJ2-3, with 10 nucleotides matching TRBD2. Losses at the gene ends were 6 bases for V and 0 bases for J; bases not matched to a gene: 6. CDR3 length: 16 amino acids. CDR3 in amino acids: CASSHPAGGSTDTQYF. CDR3 coding DNA: TGTGCCAGCAGCCACCCAGCGGGGGGGAGCACAGATACGCAGTATTTT.

This clonotype came up many times. The rearrangement uses TRBV5-1 and TRBJ2-7, with D tentatively TRBD1 (5 bases). In germline, CDR1 is SGHRS, CDR2 YFSETQ. CDR3 size: 13 residues. V was clipped by 0 bases and J by 6 bases, with 10 bases between them. The chain's CDR3 is CASSLEGPSEQYV. The CDR3 DNA is TGCGCCAGCAGCTTGGAGGGGCCCTCCGAGCAGTACGTC.

The table lists this clonotype with many counts. V is TRBV7-2 and J is TRBJ1-3, with D perhaps matching TRBD1 (5 bases). Germline CDR1 reads SGHTA; CDR2 reads FQGNSA. CDR3 length: 15 residues. Trimming pared 5 bases from V and 0 bases from J, leaving 11 bases between. The CDR3 region has the DNA TGTGCCAGCAGCATTGGACAATTCTCTGGAAACACCATATATTTT. Protein: CASSIGQFSGNTIYF.

This chain uses TRBV20-1 with TRBJ1-5; weak D call: TRBD1 (5 bases). Germline assignment: CDR1 DFQATT and CDR2 SNEGSKA (reference sequence). Trimming removed 3 bases from V and 6 bases from J, with 18 bases in between. This CDR3 has 15 residues. The chain's CDR3 is CSARHQGLGAQPQHF. DNA of the CDR3: TGCAGTGCTAGGCACCAGGGCCTCGGAGCTCAGCCCCAGCATTTT.

This clonotype was picked up a small number of times. The chain recombines TRBV5-6 with TRBJ1-2; TRBD1 is a possible D gene (6 bases). Germline V gene data show CDR1 as SGHDT and CDR2 as YYEEEE. Between the trimmed V and J ends, which lost 4 bases and 4 bases, there was a span of 11 bases. CDR3 length equals 13 residues. CDR3 loop: CASSHREPYGYTF. The CDR3 nucleotides read TGTGCCAGCAGCCACAGGGAGCCCTATGGCTACACCTTC.

J is TRBJ2-7 and V is TRBV19, with 11 bases aligning to TRBD1. CDR1 and CDR2 (germline): LNHDA, SQIVND (reference sequence). V was pared by 10 bases and J by 0 bases, with 8 bases of the junction left unmatched. The CDR3 has 15 amino acids. CDR3 DNA: TGTGCCACCCAGGCGGGGACAGGGGGCTCCTACGAGCAGTACTTC. It yields the protein CATQAGTGGSYEQYF.

The chain has TRBV4-1 and TRBJ2-2, with 7 bases identical to TRBD2. Germline V gives CDR1 MGHRA, CDR2 YSYEKL. V shed 0 bases and J 4 bases; nucleotides not matched to a gene: 5. This CDR3 spans 16 amino acids. The CDR3 nucleotides read TGCGCCAGCAGCCAAGAGCAAGCGGGGACCACCGGGGAGCTGTTTTTT. Protein: CASSQEQAGTTGELFF.